Listed here are 4 T cell receptor beta chains from one sample, sequenced in a study of T cell repertoires in cytomegalovirus infection. TCRdb redid the calling of the reads with MiXCR, one entry per CDR3 protein. Here the sample spans 650,000 to 900,000 distinct CDR3 sequences, under 35% being singletons. For these TCRs, the target antigens are not known. This material consisted of cultured CD8+ T cells from PBMCs, taken from culture after CMV antigen stimulation. The receptors originated from a human donor in good health (CMV status not recorded). Some clones in this sample may be carry-over from other donors' samples.

This clonotype was recorded once. The chain has TRBV7-3 and TRBJ1-1; the D gene is possibly TRBD1 (5 bases). Trimming removed 4 bases at V and 8 bases at J, with 11 bases between. The CDR3 contains 12 residues. The germline V gene has CDR1 SGHTA and CDR2 FQGTGA. CDR3 bases: TGTGCCAGCAGCTACGGGGCAAAAGAAGCTTTCTTT. Protein: CASSYGAKEAFF.

This clonotype has a count of ten or more. This chain uses TRBV12-3 or TRBV12-4 with TRBJ2-5; 7 nucleotides match TRBD1. The junction had 3 bases not matched to a gene; V was cut back by 6 bases and J by 2 bases. The CDR3 runs 13 residues. CDR3 nucleotides: TGTGCCAGCAGCCCGGGACAGCAAGAGACCCAGTACTTC. It is translated as CASSPGQQETQYF.

This clonotype was seen at least ten times. The CDR3 nucleotides read TGTGCCAGCAGCCCGGGGCCCTACGAGCAGTACGTC. It is translated as CASSPGPYEQYV. The V gene is TRBV7-9, the J gene TRBJ2-7; D tentatively reads TRBD1 or TRBD2 (5 bases each). This CDR3 is 12 amino acids long. In germline, CDR1 is SEHNR, CDR2 FQNEAQ (reference sequence). V lost 5 bases and J 2 bases, leaving 7 bases between the germline ends.

J is TRBJ2-7 and V is TRBV19; D call uncertain. The V end lost 5 bases, the J end lost 0 bases, and 11 bases lay between the germline ends. Germline V gene data show CDR1 as LNHDA and CDR2 as SQIVND (reference sequence). The CDR3 runs 14 residues. For the CDR3, the DNA is TGTGCCAGTAGTCCTTCTCTAAGCTCCTACGAGCAGTACGTC. The encoded protein is CASSPSLSSYEQYV.